The clone carrying this T cell receptor (beta chain) was counted ten times or more. What it binds is unknown. This record comes from a study of regulatory T cells in long-lasting Graves disease. Study findings and constraints: Patients whose Graves' disease persisted exhibited lower TCR diversity than those newly diagnosed.

Germline V gene lookup returns CDR1 LGHDT and CDR2 YNNKEL (reference sequence). The CDR3 length is 14 residues. V lost 4 bases and J lost 2, with 12 bases in between. HTBI primers from iRepertoire and Arm-PCR of CDR3 regions yielded the TCR beta libraries. In TCRdb, the multiplex PCR reads were re-called with MiXCR into one record per CDR3 protein. The sample carries 500,000 or so distinct CDR3 sequences, 15% to 20% recorded once. Specified time point: newly diagnosed GD, antithyroid drugs for less than 3 months. The TCR library was made from RNA extracted from PBMCs. Patients were enrolled at an endocrinology department in Xi'an, China. EDTA tubes held approximately 10 milliliters of peripheral blood from each patient. The sample also formed part of further work on T cells in Graves' hyperthyroidism and ophthalmopathy. Turning to that study: HTBI primers were employed in a first-round RT-PCR of the TCR CDR3.

Sequences were derived from peripheral blood mononuclear cells (PBMCs), sampled at new diagnosis, from a patient treated with antithyroid drugs. The chain couples TRBV3-1 to TRBJ2-7; D might be TRBD1 or TRBD2, each matching 5 bases. The source is a woman aged 35-65 years with Graves disease. The CDR3 is CASSPRQGAYEQYF. Here the CDR3 DNA reads TGTGCCAGCAGCCCGAGGCAGGGAGCCTACGAGCAGTACTTC.